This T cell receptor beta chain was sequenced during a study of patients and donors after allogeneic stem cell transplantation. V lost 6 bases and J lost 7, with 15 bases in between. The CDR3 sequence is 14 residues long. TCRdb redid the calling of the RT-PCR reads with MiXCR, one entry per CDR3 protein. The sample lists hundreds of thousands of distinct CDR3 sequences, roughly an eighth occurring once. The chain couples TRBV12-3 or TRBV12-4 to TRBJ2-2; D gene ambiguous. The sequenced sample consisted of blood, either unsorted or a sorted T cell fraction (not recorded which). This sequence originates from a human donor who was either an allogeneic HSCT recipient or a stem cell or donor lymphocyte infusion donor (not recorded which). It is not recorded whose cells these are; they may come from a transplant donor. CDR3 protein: CASSLSLLDGELFF. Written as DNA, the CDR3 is TGTGCCAGCAGCCTGAGCCTCCTGGACGGGGAGCTGTTTTTT.